Below are 13 T cell receptor beta chains sequenced from a single sample in a study of cytotoxic CD8 clonotypes in ibrutinib-treated CLL. Clones were read by immunoSEQ multiplex PCR, and TCRdb kept only the in-frame ones, dropping some. This table has about 130,000 clones, approximately 80% appearing once. The material was PBMCs, obtained after 24 months of ibrutinib treatment. The source of these receptors is a human donor with chronic lymphocytic leukemia.

This chain connects TRBV27 to TRBJ1-6; perhaps TRBD1 as D (5 bases). The CDR3 has 16 residues. Germline CDR1 and CDR2: MNHEY and SMNVEV (reference sequence). Trimming removed 3 bases from V and 2 bases from J, with 11 bases in between. The CDR3 DNA follows: TGTGCCAGCAGTTTGGGCGGGGCTACCTATAATTCACCCCTCCACTTT. Translating gives CASSLGGATYNSPLHF.

The V call is TRBV11-2, the J call TRBJ2-5, with D tentatively TRBD1 (6 bases). CDR1 and CDR2 (germline): SGHAT, FQNNGV. The CDR3 has 15 residues. Between the trimmed V and J ends, which lost 1 base and 3 bases, there was a span of 12 bases. CDR3 sequence (DNA): TGTGCCAGCAGCTTAGGAGGGACACCTAAAGAGACCCAGTACTTC. It encodes CASSLGGTPKETQYF.

This clone was counted a single time. The V gene is TRBV15, the J gene TRBJ1-6; D ambiguous. The CDR3 totals 13 residues. From germline, CDR1 is LNHNV and CDR2 YYDKDF (reference sequence). V lost 0 bases, J lost 10 bases, and 7 bases lay in between. In DNA, the CDR3 is TGTGCCACCAGCAGAGAAGCAGGATCACCCCTCCACTTT. Amino acids: CATSREAGSPLHF.

This clone was recorded once. Different DNA sequences within this sample yield the same CDR3. The rearrangement joins TRBV7-2 to TRBJ2-7, with 7 bases that match TRBD1. Germline assignment: CDR1 SGHTA and CDR2 FQGNSA. This CDR3 contains 14 residues. The J segment lost 2 bases and the V segment lost 6 bases, leaving 7 bases of the junction unmatched. The CDR3 loop reads CASSPRQGPYEQYF. CDR3 sequence (DNA): TGTGCCAGCAGTCCCCGACAGGGTCCCTACGAGCAGTACTTC.

The genes are TRBV4-3 and TRBJ1-4, with D possibly matching TRBD1 (5 bases). The CDR3 totals 16 residues. Trimming took 2 bases from V and 7 from J, leaving 17 bases between them. The germline CDR1 and CDR2 sequences are LGHNA and YSLEER. The CDR3 loop reads CASSQLRGRVAEKLFF. CDR3 sequence (DNA): TGCGCCAGCAGCCAATTAAGGGGCAGGGTGGCTGAAAAACTGTTTTTT.

The rearrangement joins TRBV7-2 to TRBJ2-1; the D is unclear. The CDR3 covers 14 residues. V was shortened by 1 base and J by 7 bases, with 11 bases between the two germline ends. The germline V gene has CDR1 SGHTA and CDR2 FQGNSA. Written as DNA, the CDR3 is TGTGCCAGCAGCTTAGTAGGGATAGGGAATGAGCAGTTCTTC. This encodes CASSLVGIGNEQFF.

The chain carries TRBV9 and TRBJ2-2; 8 bases fit TRBD1. Germline-derived CDR1 and CDR2 are SGDLS and YYNGEE. CDR3 length: 15 amino acids. V was pared by 5 bases and J by 4 bases, with 7 bases of the junction left unmatched. CDR3 amino acids: CASSSLQGGTGELFF. In DNA form, the CDR3 reads TGTGCCAGCAGTTCTTTACAGGGGGGCACCGGGGAGCTGTTTTTT.

Written as DNA, the CDR3 is TGTGCCAGCAGCCCCCCCGGGCGGGGAAGCACAGATACGCAGTATTTT. Amino acids: CASSPPGRGSTDTQYF. This chain links TRBV7-9 with TRBJ2-3; weak D call: TRBD2 (6 bases). Germline V gives CDR1 SEHNR, CDR2 FQNEAQ (reference sequence). The CDR3 is 16 amino acids. V dropped 5 bases and J dropped 0 bases, with 15 bases sitting between them.

This clone was counted a single time. V is TRBV5-1 and J is TRBJ1-4; 12 bases agree with TRBD1. Germline trimming cut 4 bases from V and 8 bases from J; bases unmatched to any gene: 12. The CDR3 is made up of 17 amino acids. Per germline, CDR1 SGHRS and CDR2 YFSETQ. This CDR3 is CASSAGTGGLVKEKLFF. The CDR3 DNA is TGCGCCAGCAGCGCCGGGACAGGGGGCCTTGTTAAGGAAAAACTGTTTTTT.

The chain links TRBV6-4 to TRBJ2-1, with 9 bases lining up with TRBD2. Germline V gene lookup returns CDR1 MRHNA and CDR2 SNTAGT. This CDR3 is 14 amino acids long. The ends lost 4 bases at V and 6 bases at J; junction bases unmatched: 4. The CDR3 coding sequence is TGTGCCAGCAGTGTGGCGGGGGGGCGCAATGAGCAGTTCTTC. Residues: CASSVAGGRNEQFF.

The chain employs TRBV19 and TRBJ2-7, with 11 positions matching TRBD1. V lost 7 bases to trimming and J lost 3 bases; unmatched junction nucleotides: 5. Germline CDR1 and CDR2: LNHDA and SQIVND (reference sequence). CDR3 length: 14 residues. The CDR3 region has the DNA TGTGCCAGTACCACCGGGACAGGGGGCTACGAGCAGTACTTC. This codes for CASTTGTGGYEQYF.

V gene TRBV2 combines with J gene TRBJ2-5; D is unclear. The germline V gene has CDR1 SNHLY and CDR2 FYNNEI. The CDR3 sequence is 13 residues long. V lost 8 bases, J lost 3 bases, and 13 bases lay in between. The CDR3 nucleotides are TGTGCCAGCGGTAGGGCTACCAAAGAGACCCAGTACTTC. It codes for CASGRATKETQYF. The variable domain in full, completed from reference TRBV2 and TRBJ2-5, reads EPEVTQTPSHQVTQMGQEVILRCVPISNHLYFYWYRQILGQKVEFLVSFYNNEISEKSEIFDDQFSVERPDGSNFTLKIRSTKLEDSAMYFCASGRATKETQYFGPGTRLLVL.

Here the CDR3 reads CASSLGGEGPTDTQYF. The CDR3 DNA follows: TGTGCCAGCAGCTTAGGAGGGGAGGGGCCCACAGATACGCAGTATTTT. V is TRBV5-4 and J is TRBJ2-3; 7 nucleotides line up with TRBD2. CDR3 size: 16 residues. Germline V gene data show CDR1 as SGHNT and CDR2 as YYREEE (reference sequence). V lost 2 bases, J lost 2 bases, and 8 bases stayed unmatched.